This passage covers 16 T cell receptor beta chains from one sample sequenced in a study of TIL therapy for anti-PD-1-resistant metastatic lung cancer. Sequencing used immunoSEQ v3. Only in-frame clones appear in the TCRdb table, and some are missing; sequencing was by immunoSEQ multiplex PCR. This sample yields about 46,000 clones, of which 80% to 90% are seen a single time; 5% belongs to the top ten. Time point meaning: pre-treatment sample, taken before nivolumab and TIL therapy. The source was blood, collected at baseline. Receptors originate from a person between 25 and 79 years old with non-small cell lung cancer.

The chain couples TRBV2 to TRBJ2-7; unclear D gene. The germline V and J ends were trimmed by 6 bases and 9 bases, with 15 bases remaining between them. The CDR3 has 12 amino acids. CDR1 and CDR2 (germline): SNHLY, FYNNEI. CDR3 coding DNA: TGTGCCAGCAGCGGACCGTCGGGTGGGCAGTACTTC. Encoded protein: CASSGPSGGQYF.

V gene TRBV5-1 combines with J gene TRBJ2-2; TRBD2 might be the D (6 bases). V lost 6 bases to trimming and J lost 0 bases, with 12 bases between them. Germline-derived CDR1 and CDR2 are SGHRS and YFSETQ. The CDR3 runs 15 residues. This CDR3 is CASTLLAPNTGELFF. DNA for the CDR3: TGCGCCAGCACCCTACTAGCTCCGAACACCGGGGAGCTGTTTTTT.

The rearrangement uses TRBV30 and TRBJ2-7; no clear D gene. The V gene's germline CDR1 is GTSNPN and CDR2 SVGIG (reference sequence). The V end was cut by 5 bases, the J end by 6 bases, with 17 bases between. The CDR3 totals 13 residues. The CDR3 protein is CAWDNDTFGEQYF. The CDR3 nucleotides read TGTGCCTGGGATAATGACACGTTCGGCGAGCAGTACTTC.

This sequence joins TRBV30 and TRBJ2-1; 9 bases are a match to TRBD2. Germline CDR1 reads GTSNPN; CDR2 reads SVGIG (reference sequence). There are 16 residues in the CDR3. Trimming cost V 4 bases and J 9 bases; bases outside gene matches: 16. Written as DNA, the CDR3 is TGTGCCTGGACCTTGGGAACACTAGCGGGTCACAGTGAGCAGTTCTTC. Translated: CAWTLGTLAGHSEQFF. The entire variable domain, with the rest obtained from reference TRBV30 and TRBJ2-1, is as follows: SQTIHQWPATLVQPVGSPLSLECTVEGTSNPNLYWYRQAAGRGLQLLFYSVGIGQISSEVPQNLSASRPQDRQFILSSKKLLLSDSGFYLCAWTLGTLAGHSEQFFGPGTRLTVL.

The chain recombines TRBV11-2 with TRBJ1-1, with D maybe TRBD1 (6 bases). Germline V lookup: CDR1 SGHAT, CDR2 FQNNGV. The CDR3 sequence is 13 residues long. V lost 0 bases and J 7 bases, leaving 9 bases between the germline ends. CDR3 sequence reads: CASSLDGGSEAFF. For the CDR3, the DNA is TGTGCCAGCAGCTTAGATGGGGGCAGTGAAGCTTTCTTT.

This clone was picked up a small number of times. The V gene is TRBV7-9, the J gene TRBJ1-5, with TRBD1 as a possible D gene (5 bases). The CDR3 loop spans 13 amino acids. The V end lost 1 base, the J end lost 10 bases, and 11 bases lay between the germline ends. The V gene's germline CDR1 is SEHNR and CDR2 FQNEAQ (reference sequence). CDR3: CASSLGYRGPQHF. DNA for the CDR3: TGTGCCAGCAGCTTAGGTTATAGGGGCCCCCAGCATTTT.

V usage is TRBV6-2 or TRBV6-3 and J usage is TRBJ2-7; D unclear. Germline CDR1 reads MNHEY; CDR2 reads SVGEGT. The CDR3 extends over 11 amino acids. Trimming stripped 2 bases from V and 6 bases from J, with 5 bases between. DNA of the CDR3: TGTGCCAGCAGTTACGGTGGCGAGCAGTACTTC. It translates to CASSYGGEQYF.

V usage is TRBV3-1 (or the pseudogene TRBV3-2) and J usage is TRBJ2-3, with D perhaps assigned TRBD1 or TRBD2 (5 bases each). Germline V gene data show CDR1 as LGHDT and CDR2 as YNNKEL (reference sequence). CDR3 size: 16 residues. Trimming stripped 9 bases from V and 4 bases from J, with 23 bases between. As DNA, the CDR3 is TGTGCCAGGCGGATCCGGGGCCCCCCTGGGGCAGATACGCAGTATTTT. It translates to CARRIRGPPGADTQYF.

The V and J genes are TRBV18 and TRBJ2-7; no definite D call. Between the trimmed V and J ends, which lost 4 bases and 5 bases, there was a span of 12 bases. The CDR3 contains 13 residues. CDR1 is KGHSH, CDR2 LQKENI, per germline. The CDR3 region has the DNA TGTGCCAGCTCACTCCCGGGCAGAGACGAGCAGTACTTC. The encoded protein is CASSLPGRDEQYF. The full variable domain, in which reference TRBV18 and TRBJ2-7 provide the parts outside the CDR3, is NAGVMQNPRHLVRRRGQEARLRCSPMKGHSHVYWYRQLPEEGLKFMVYLQKENIIDESGMPKERFSAEFPKEGPSILRIQQVVRGDSAAYFCASSLPGRDEQYFGPGTRLTVT.

CDR3 residues: CASSLTEHPTYEQYF. The DNA for the CDR3 is TGTGCCAGCAGCTTAACAGAACACCCCACCTACGAGCAGTACTTC. This rearrangement joins TRBV7-6 to TRBJ2-7; D remains ambiguous. Looked up from germline, CDR1 is SGHVS and CDR2 is FNYEAQ. The germline V and J ends were trimmed by 2 bases and 2 bases, with 13 bases remaining between them. The CDR3 is 15 amino acids.

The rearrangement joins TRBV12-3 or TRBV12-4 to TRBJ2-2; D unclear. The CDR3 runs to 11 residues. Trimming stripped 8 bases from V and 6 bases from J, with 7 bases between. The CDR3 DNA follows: TGTGCCAGCTCATCTCCCGGGGAGCTGTTTTTT. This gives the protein CASSSPGELFF.

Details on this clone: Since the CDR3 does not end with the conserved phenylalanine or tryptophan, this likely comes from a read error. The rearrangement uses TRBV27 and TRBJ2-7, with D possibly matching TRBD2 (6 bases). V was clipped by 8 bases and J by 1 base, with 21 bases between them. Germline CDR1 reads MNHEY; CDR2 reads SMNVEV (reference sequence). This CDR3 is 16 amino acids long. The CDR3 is CASSPDGGYRSYEQYL. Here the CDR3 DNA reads TGTGCCAGCTCTCCTGATGGGGGGTATAGGTCCTACGAGCAGTACCTC.

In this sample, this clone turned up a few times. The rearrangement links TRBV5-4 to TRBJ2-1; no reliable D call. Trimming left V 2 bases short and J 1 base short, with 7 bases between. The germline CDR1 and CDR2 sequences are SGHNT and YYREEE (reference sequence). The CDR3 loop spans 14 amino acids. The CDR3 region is CASSFDGSYNEQFF. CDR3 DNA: TGTGCCAGCAGCTTCGACGGTTCCTACAATGAGCAGTTCTTC.

The CDR3 nucleotides read TGCGCCAGCAGCTTATCATACCCCGATGAAAACTACGAGCAGTACTTC. Its translation: CASSLSYPDENYEQYF. J is TRBJ2-7 and V is TRBV5-1; D is undetermined. In germline, CDR1 is SGHRS, CDR2 YFSETQ. Deletions cut 2 bases from V and 3 bases from J, with 18 bases between. This CDR3 is 16 amino acids long. Full variable domain (remainder filled in from reference TRBV5-1 and TRBJ2-7): KAGVTQTPRYLIKTRGQQVTLSCSPISGHRSVSWYQQTPGQGLQFLFEYFSETQRNKGNFPGRFSGRQFSNSRSEMNVSTLELGDSALYLCASSLSYPDENYEQYFGPGTRLTVT.

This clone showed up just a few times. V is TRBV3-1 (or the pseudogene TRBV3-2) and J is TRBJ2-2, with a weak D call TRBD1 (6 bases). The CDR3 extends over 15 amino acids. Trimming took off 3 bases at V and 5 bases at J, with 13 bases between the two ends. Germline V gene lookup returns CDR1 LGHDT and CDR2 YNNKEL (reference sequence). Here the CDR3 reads CASSQSTTGTGELFF. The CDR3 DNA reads TGTGCCAGCAGCCAGTCCACTACAGGGACCGGGGAGCTGTTTTTT.

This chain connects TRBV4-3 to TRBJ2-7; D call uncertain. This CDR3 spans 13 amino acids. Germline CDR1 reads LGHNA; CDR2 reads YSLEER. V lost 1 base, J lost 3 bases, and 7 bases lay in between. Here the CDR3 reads CASSQGQNYEQYF. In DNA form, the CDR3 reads TGCGCCAGCAGCCAAGGGCAGAACTACGAGCAGTACTTC.